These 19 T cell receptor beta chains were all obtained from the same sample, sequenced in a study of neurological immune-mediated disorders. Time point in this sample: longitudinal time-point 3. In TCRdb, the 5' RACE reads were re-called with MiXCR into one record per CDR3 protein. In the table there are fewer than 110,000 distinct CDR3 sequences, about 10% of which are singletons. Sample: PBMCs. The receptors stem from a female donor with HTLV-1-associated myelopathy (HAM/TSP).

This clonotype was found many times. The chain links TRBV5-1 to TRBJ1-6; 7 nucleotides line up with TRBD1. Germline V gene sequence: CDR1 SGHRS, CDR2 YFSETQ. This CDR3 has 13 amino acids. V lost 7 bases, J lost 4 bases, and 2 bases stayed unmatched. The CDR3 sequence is CASGTDYNSPLHF. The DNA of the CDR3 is TGCGCCAGCGGGACAGATTATAATTCACCCCTCCACTTT.

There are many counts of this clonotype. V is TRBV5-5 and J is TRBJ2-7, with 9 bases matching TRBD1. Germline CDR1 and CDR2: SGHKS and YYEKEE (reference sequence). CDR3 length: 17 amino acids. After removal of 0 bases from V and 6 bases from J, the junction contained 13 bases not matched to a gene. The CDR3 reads CASSLVFRDRDPAEQYF. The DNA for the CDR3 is TGTGCCAGCAGCTTGGTTTTCCGGGACAGGGACCCGGCCGAGCAGTACTTC.

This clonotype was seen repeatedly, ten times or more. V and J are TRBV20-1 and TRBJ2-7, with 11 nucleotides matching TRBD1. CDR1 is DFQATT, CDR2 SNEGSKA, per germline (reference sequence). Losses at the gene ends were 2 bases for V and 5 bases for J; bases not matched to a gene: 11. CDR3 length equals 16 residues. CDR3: CSARYPSWTGGDEQYF. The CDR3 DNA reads TGCAGTGCTAGATACCCCTCTTGGACAGGGGGCGACGAGCAGTACTTC.

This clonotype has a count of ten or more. Written as DNA, the CDR3 is TGTGCCACCAGCAGAGATGGTTCCTCTGGAAACACCATATATTTT. Amino acids: CATSRDGSSGNTIYF. The chain has TRBV15 and TRBJ1-3; D remains unclear. The V gene's germline CDR1 is LNHNV and CDR2 YYDKDF (reference sequence). The V gene lost 0 bases and the J gene lost 0 bases, with 6 bases spanning the gap. CDR3 size: 15 residues. The whole variable domain, filled in from reference TRBV15 and TRBJ1-3, reads DAMVIQNPRYQVTQFGKPVTLSCSQTLNHNVMYWYQQKSSQAPKLLFHYYDKDFNNEADTPDNFQSRRPNTSFCFLDIRSPGLGDTAMYLCATSRDGSSGNTIYFGEGSWLTVV.

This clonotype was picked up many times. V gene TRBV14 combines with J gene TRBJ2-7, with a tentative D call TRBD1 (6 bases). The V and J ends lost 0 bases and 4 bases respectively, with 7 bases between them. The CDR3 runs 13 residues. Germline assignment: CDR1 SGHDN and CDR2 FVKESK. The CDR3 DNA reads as TGTGCCAGCAGCCAAGAGAGGGGGTACGAGCAGTACTTC. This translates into CASSQERGYEQYF.

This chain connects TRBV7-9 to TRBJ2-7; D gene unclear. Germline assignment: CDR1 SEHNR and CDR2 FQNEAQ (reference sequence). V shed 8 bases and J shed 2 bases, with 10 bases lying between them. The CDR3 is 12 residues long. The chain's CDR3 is CASSPTTYEQYF. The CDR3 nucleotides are TGTGCCAGCTCCCCTACCACCTACGAGCAGTACTTC.

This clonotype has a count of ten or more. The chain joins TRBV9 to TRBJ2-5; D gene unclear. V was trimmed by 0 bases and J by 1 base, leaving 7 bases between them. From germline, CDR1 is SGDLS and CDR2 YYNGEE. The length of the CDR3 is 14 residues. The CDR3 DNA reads TGTGCCAGCAGCGTAGGGGCAGTCCAAGAGACCCAGTACTTC. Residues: CASSVGAVQETQYF.

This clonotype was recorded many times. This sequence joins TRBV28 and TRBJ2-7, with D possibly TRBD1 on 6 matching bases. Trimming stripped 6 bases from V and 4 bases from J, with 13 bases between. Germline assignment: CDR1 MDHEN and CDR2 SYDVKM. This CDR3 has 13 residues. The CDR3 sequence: CASSQGQRYEQYF. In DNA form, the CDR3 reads TGTGCCAGCAGCCAAGGACAGAGGTACGAGCAGTACTTC.

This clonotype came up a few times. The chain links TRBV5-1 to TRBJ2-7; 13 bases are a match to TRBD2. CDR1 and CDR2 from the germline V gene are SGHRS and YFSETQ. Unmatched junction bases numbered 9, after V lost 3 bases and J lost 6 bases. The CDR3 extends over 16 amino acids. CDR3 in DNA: TGCGCCAGCAGCTCCAGTAGGACTAGCGGGGGTATCGAGCAGTACTTC. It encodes CASSSSRTSGGIEQYF.

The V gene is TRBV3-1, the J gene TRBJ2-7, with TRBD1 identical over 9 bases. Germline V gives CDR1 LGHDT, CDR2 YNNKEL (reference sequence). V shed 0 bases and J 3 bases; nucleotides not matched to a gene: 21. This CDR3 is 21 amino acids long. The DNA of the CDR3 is TGTGCCAGCAGCCAAGAAAAGATAGGGGACAGGGCCAAGTGGAGCCTCTACGAGCAGTACTTC. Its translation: CASSQEKIGDRAKWSLYEQYF.

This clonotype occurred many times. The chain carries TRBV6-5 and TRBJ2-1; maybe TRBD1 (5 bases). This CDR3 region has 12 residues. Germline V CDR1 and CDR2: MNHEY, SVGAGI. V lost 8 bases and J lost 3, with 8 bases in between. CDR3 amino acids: CASLDSYNEQFF. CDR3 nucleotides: TGTGCCAGCCTCGACAGCTACAATGAGCAGTTCTTC.

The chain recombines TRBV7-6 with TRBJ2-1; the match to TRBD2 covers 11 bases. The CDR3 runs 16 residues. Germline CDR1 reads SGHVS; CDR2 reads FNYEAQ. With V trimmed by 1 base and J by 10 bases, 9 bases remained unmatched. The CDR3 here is CASSLETSGGRNEQFF. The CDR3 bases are TGTGCCAGCAGCTTAGAAACTAGCGGGGGTAGGAACGAGCAGTTCTTC.

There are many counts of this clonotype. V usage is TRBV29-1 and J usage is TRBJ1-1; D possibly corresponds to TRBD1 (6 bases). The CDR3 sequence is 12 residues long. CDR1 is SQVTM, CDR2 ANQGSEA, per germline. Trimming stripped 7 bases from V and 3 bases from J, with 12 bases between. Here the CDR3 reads CSAVKGDTEAFF. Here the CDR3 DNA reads TGCAGCGCCGTCAAGGGGGACACTGAAGCTTTCTTT. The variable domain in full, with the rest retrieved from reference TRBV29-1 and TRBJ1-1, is SAVISQKPSRDICQRGTSLTIQCQVDSQVTMMFWYRQQPGQSLTLIATANQGSEATYESGFVIDKFPISRPNLTFSTLTVSNMSPEDSSIYLCSAVKGDTEAFFGQGTRLTVV.

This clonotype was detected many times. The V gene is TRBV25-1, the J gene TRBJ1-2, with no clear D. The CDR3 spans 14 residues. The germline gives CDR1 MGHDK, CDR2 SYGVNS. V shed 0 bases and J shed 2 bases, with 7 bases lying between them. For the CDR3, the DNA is TGTGCCAGCAGTGAATACTCCCTAAACTATGGCTACACCTTC. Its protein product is CASSEYSLNYGYTF.

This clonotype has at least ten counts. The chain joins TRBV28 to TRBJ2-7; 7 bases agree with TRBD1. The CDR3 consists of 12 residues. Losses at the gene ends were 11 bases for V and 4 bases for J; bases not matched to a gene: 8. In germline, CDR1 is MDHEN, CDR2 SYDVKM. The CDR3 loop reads CAHMGQKYEQYF. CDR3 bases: TGTGCCCACATGGGACAGAAGTACGAGCAGTACTTC.

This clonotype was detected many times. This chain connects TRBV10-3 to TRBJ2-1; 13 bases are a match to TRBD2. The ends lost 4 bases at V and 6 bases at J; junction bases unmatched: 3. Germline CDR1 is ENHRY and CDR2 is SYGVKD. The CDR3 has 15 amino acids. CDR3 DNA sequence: TGTGCCATCAGTGGGACTAGCGGGGGAGGCAATGAGCAGTTCTTC. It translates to CAISGTSGGGNEQFF.

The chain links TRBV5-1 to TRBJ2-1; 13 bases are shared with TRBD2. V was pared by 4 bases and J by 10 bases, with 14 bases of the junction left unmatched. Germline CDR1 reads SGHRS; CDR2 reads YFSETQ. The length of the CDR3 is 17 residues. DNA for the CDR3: TGCGCCAGCAGCCTAGGACTAGCGGGGGCTTCGGACCGCGAGCAGTTCTTC. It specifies CASSLGLAGASDREQFF.

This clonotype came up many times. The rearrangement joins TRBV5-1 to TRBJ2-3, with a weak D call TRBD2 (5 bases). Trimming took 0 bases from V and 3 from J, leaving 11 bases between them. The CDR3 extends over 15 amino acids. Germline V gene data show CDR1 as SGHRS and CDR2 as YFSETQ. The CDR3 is CASSLARRGTDTQYF. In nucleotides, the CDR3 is TGCGCCAGCAGCTTGGCTCGCCGGGGTACAGATACGCAGTATTTT.

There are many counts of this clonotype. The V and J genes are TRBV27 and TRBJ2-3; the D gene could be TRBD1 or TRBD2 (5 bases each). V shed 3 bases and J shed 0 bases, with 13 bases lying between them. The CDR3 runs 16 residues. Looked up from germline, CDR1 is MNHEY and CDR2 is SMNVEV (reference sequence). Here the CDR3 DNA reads TGTGCCAGCAGTTTCTTTGGGGGTGCTAGCACAGATACGCAGTATTTT. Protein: CASSFFGGASTDTQYF.